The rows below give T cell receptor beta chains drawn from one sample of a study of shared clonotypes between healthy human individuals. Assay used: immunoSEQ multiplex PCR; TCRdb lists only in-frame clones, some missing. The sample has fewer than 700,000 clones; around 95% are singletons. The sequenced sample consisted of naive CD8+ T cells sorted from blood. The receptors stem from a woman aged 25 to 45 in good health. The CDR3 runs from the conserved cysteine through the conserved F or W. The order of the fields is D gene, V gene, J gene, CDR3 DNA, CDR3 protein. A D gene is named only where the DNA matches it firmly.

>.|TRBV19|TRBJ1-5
TGTGCCAGCAGAACAGGCTACAATCAGCCCCAGCATTTT
CASRTGYNQPQHF
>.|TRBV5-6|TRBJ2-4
TGTGCCAGCAGCTTGAGTCCGGGGGTGGCAAACATTCAGTACTTC
CASSLSPGVANIQYF
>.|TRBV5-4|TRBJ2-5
TGTGCCAGCAGCTTGGCCTTTAGCGGAGGTCAAGAGACCCAGTACTTC
CASSLAFSGGQETQYF
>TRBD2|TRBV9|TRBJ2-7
TGTGCCAGCAGCCCAGGACTAGCGGGCTACGAGCAGTACTTC
CASSPGLAGYEQYF
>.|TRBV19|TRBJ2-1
TGTGCCAGTAGTAATGGTGGGATGGCGCAGTTCTTC
CASSNGGMAQFF
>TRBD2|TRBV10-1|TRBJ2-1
TGCGCCAGCAGTGCGAAAGCGGGAGGGCCCTACAATGAGCAGTTCTTC
CASSAKAGGPYNEQFF
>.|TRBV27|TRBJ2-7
TGTGCCAGCAGTTCCACCGGGGGATACGAGCAGTACTTC
CASSSTGGYEQYF
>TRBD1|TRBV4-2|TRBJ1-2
TGTGCCAGCAGCCAGGGGAGGACAGGGGAGGATGGCTACACCTTC
CASSQGRTGEDGYTF
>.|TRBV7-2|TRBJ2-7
TGTGCCAGCAGCTTAGCGGATTCAAGCTCCTACGAGCAGTACTTC
CASSLADSSSYEQYF
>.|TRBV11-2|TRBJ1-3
TGTGCCAGCAGCTTAGGAGGATCTGGAAACACCATATATTTT
CASSLGGSGNTIYF